The TCR beta chain described here comes from a study of CD8+ T cells in alopecia areata. Across the study: Among treated patients, oral tofacitinib was administered at 5 to 10 mg twice daily.

The treatment was: oral pan-JAK inhibitor, 5-10 mg twice daily. Alopecia areata patients provided lesional scalp punch biopsies and peripheral blood, both collected for the study. CDR3 length equals 15 residues. Germline V CDR1 and CDR2: SGDLS, YYNGEE. V dropped 8 bases and J dropped 1 base, with 18 bases sitting between them. About this clone: Its cognate antigen is unknown.

The study, taken as a whole, reports: Normal skin's resident alphabeta T cells are also sequenced in scalp samples.

The sequencing template was cDNA reverse transcribed from extracted RNA. The protocol was immunoSEQ multiplex PCR, while the TCRdb copy is restricted to in-frame clones and leaves out a portion. The table lists about 250,000 clones, over 45% of them singletons, with 0.9% to 0.95% in the top ten. The source material was CD4+ T cells sorted from blood, sampled between weeks 51 and 54, from a patient treated with tofacitinib. The rearrangement joins TRBV9 to TRBJ1-1; D may be TRBD1 (6 bases). The sequence was obtained from a human donor with alopecia areata. The CDR3 sequence is CASSRSRGPNTEAFF. The CDR3 bases are TGTGCCAGTTCTCGGAGCAGGGGACCGAACACTGAAGCTTTCTTT.